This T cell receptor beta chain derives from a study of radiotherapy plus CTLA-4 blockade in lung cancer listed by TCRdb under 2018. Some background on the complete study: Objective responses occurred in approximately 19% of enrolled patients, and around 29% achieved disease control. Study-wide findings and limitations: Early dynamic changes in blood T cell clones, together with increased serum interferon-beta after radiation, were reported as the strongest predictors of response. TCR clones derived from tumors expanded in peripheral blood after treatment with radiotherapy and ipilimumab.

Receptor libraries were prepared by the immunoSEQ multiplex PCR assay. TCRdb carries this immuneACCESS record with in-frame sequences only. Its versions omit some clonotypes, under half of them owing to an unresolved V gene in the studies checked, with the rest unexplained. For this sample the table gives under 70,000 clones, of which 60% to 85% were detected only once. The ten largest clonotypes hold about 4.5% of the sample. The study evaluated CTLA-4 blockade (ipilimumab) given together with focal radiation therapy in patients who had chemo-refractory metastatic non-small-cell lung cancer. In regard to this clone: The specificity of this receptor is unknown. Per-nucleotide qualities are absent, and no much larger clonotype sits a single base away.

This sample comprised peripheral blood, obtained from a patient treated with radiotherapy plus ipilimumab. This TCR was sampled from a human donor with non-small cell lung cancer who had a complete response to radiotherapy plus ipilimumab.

The CDR3 loop reads CSVASNLDYEQYF. Here is the DNA: TGCAGCGTTGCCAGTAACCTCGACTACGAGCAGTACTTC. This receptor chain uses TRBV29-1 and TRBJ2-7; the D gene cannot be named for sure. The CDR3, cysteine through phenylalanine, is 13 amino acids long. CDR3 DNA only is kept here, 39 bases in frame from base 1. Cut back by 4 bases and 3 bases, the V and J ends lie 13 bases apart. CDR1 and CDR2 are read off the germline V gene as SQVTM and ANQGSEA.